Given below is one T cell receptor beta chain in context. Its antigen remains unknown. The sample is drawn from a study of shared clonotypes between healthy human individuals. The authors distributed each subset's genomic DNA evenly over several immunoSEQ plates. Original analysis: ImmunoSEQ yielded junction-only sequences lacking quality scores, so filtering differed. The table came from immunoSEQ multiplex PCR; TCRdb's copy has only in-frame clones and leaves some out. The V and J calls and clone size come from that table; D and trimming were worked out from the DNA. The table lists about 2.3 million clones, 80% to 95% of them singletons. Overall study findings and caveats: The study drew on few donors, limiting represented genetic and exposure-history diversity. In the sorted subsets, rarefaction showed sequencing was incomplete despite large depth.

The receptor's source is a man aged 18-30 years in good health. Some clones in this sample may be carry-over from other donors' samples. Sequenced input: naive CD4+ T cells from PBMCs. The subset: CD45RA+ positively selected.

CDR3 region: CSFLGSATQETQYF. CDR3 DNA: TGCAGCTTTTTGGGTAGCGCTACTCAAGAGACCCAGTACTTC. The chain employs TRBV29-1 and TRBJ2-5; D perhaps matches TRBD2 (5 bases). Germline V lookup: CDR1 SQVTM, CDR2 ANQGSEA. The CDR3 has 14 residues. Trimming pared 8 bases from V and 2 bases from J, leaving 18 bases between.